Reported below is one TCR beta chain. The authors ran the assay at deep level. Assay: immunoSEQ multiplex PCR; the TCRdb copy retains only in-frame clones and omits some. The sample consists of a few hundred thousand clones, 80% to 90% of them appearing once. The data derive from a study of shared clonotypes between healthy human individuals. The CDR3 loop spans 12 amino acids. CDR1 SEHNR and CDR2 FQNEAQ come from the germline V gene (reference sequence). The V and J genes are TRBV7-9 and TRBJ2-7, with TRBD2 as a possible D gene (6 bases). The sample comprised memory CD8+ T cells sorted from blood. Subset indicated: CD45RO+ cells pooled with CCR7-negative TemRA cells. The clonotype comes from a man between 18 and 29 years old in good health. CDR3 DNA sequence: TGTGTCACTGGGCGGGACTCCTACGAGCAGTACTTC. Translating it yields CVTGRDSYEQYF.